A single sample is the source of the 29 T cell receptor beta chains below, sequenced in a study of T cells expressing NK-cell markers. Reanalyzing the 5' RACE reads, TCRdb keeps one entry per CDR3 protein, without DNA. Its table records 350,000 to 450,000 distinct CDR3 sequences. The sequencing input was blood T cells: a sorted CD56 or NKG2C T cell subset, CD4+ or CD8+ T cells, or bulk PBMC T cells (not recorded which). The receptors derive from a man aged 18-75 years in good health.

V is TRBV20-1 and J is TRBJ2-5; the TCRdb D gene call, TRBD1, has no DNA to confirm it. Germline assignment: CDR1 DFQATT and CDR2 SNEGSKA (reference sequence). CDR3 length: 14 amino acids. The CDR3: CSARAGQGKETQYF.

This chain joins TRBV12-3 or TRBV12-4 and TRBJ2-2; the TRBD1 assignment by TCRdb is unverifiable without DNA. The CDR3 is made up of 19 amino acids. This CDR3 reads CASSLDDSWDMGGTGELFF.

The chain combines TRBV3-1 with TRBJ2-1; TCRdb outputs TRBD2, but without DNA this stays unchecked. CDR1 and CDR2 from the germline V gene are LGHDT and YNNKEL (reference sequence). The CDR3 extends over 15 amino acids. CDR3 amino acids: CASSQGTSANNEQFF.

V usage is TRBV5-6 and J usage is TRBJ1-4. Looked up from germline, CDR1 is SGHDT and CDR2 is YYEEEE. The CDR3 has 14 residues. CDR3 residues: CASSLITEGEKLFF.

The chain couples TRBV5-1 to TRBJ2-6; TCRdb's D gene call, TRBD2, goes unchecked for lack of DNA. The CDR3 consists of 15 residues. CDR1 and CDR2 (germline): SGHRS, YFSETQ. CDR3 region: CASSLGWEGANVLTF.

CDR3 loop: CASSGNSLKEEKLFF. The rearrangement joins TRBV7-6 to TRBJ1-4. The CDR3 extends over 15 amino acids. Germline assignment: CDR1 SGHVS and CDR2 FNYEAQ. The full variable domain, its missing parts supplied by reference TRBV7-6 and TRBJ1-4, is GAGVSQSPRYKVTKRGQDVALRCDPISGHVSLYWYRQALGQGPEFLTYFNYEAQQDKSGLPNDRFSAERPEGSISTLTIQRTEQRDSAMYRCASSGNSLKEEKLFFGSGTQLSVL.

The V call is TRBV20-1, the J call TRBJ1-2. Per germline, CDR1 DFQATT and CDR2 SNEGSKA (reference sequence). The CDR3 is 13 amino acids. This CDR3 reads CSAKTGRDYGYTF.

V is TRBV7-9 and J is TRBJ2-3; TCRdb reports TRBD2, a call that lacks DNA to check it against. CDR3 length: 17 residues. Germline V gives CDR1 SEHNR, CDR2 FQNEAQ (reference sequence). CDR3 amino acids: CASSFSSGLAGLDTQYF.

This chain uses TRBV7-9 with TRBJ1-2; as DNA is missing, the TRBD1 call by TCRdb cannot be tested. CDR1 SEHNR and CDR2 FQNEAQ come from the germline V gene (reference sequence). The CDR3 covers 12 residues. Here the CDR3 reads CASSRPGTLYTF.

The V call is TRBV18, the J call TRBJ2-3; lacking DNA, the TRBD1 call made by TCRdb goes unchecked. The CDR3 contains 16 residues. Germline values: CDR1 KGHSH, CDR2 LQKENI. CDR3 protein: CASSLRRDKYTDTQYF.

The chain joins TRBV7-2 to TRBJ2-3; TCRdb's D call, TRBD1, is unchecked because there is no DNA. Germline values: CDR1 SGHTA, CDR2 FQGNSA. The CDR3 runs to 16 residues. CDR3 sequence reads: CASSLLDRLSTDTQYF. The full variable domain, rest sourced from reference TRBV7-2 and TRBJ2-3, is GAGVSQSPSNKVTEKGKDVELRCDPISGHTALYWYRQSLGQGLEFLIYFQGNSAPDKSGLPSDRFSAERTGGSVSTLTIQRTQQEDSAVYLCASSLLDRLSTDTQYFGPGTRLTVL.

V usage is TRBV3-1 and J usage is TRBJ2-3. The CDR3 is 13 amino acids. Germline lookup yields CDR1 LGHDT and CDR2 YNNKEL (reference sequence). The CDR3 is CASSQGFRTAQYF.

The V gene is TRBV11-3, the J gene TRBJ2-1; lacking DNA, the TRBD2 call made by TCRdb goes unchecked. The CDR3 sequence is 17 residues long. Germline assignment: CDR1 SGHNT and CDR2 YENEEA. CDR3 loop: CASSLGFRGAHYNEQFF.

The V gene is TRBV20-1, the J gene TRBJ1-3; TCRdb's assignment of TRBD1 cannot be checked, as there is no DNA. Germline V gives CDR1 DFQATT, CDR2 SNEGSKA (reference sequence). This CDR3 contains 15 residues. CDR3 sequence: CSAANRILSGNTIYF.

The rearrangement joins TRBV18 to TRBJ2-3; without DNA, the TCRdb call of TRBD1 cannot be checked. The CDR3 is made up of 14 amino acids. Germline V CDR1 and CDR2: KGHSH, LQKENI. CDR3: CASLEGTGDDTQYF.

V and J are TRBV2 and TRBJ1-5. Germline loops: CDR1 SNHLY, CDR2 FYNNEI. This CDR3 comprises 14 residues. The CDR3 sequence: CASSETGELAPQHF.

The rearrangement uses TRBV5-1 and TRBJ2-1; TCRdb's D gene call, TRBD2, goes unchecked for lack of DNA. Germline-derived CDR1 and CDR2 are SGHRS and YFSETQ. The CDR3 has 16 residues. CDR3: CASSVPGTSGDNEQFF. The variable domain in full, with the rest retrieved from reference TRBV5-1 and TRBJ2-1, is KAGVTQTPRYLIKTRGQQVTLSCSPISGHRSVSWYQQTPGQGLQFLFEYFSETQRNKGNFPGRFSGRQFSNSRSEMNVSTLELGDSALYLCASSVPGTSGDNEQFFGPGTRLTVL.

The chain uses TRBV30 and TRBJ1-5. Germline V gene lookup returns CDR1 GTSNPN and CDR2 SVGIG (reference sequence). The CDR3 totals 14 residues. CDR3 in amino acids: CAWSVDSRGQPQHF.

This chain links TRBV3-1 with TRBJ1-5; TCRdb proposes TRBD1, but this gene call is untestable without DNA. Germline lookup yields CDR1 LGHDT and CDR2 YNNKEL (reference sequence). The CDR3 has 15 residues. CDR3 amino acids: CASSQGNRGWMPQHF.

The rearrangement links TRBV4-2 to TRBJ2-1; the D gene TCRdb calls, TRBD1, cannot be checked with no DNA. This CDR3 comprises 16 residues. Germline V gene lookup returns CDR1 LGHNA and CDR2 YNFKEQ. Here the CDR3 reads CASSQDLGGGYNEQFF.

The chain joins TRBV2 to TRBJ1-6. The CDR3 has 14 residues. Germline V gives CDR1 SNHLY, CDR2 FYNNEI. CDR3 sequence: CASSVVGWNSPLHF.

The chain recombines TRBV7-2 with TRBJ2-1; TCRdb's assignment of TRBD2 cannot be checked, as there is no DNA. Germline V lookup: CDR1 SGHTA, CDR2 FQGNSA. CDR3 length: 17 residues. The CDR3 is CASSLVGGLAGNNEQFF.

V gene TRBV7-2 combines with J gene TRBJ2-3. Germline lookup yields CDR1 SGHTA and CDR2 FQGNSA. The CDR3 totals 16 residues. The CDR3 sequence is CASSLAMGSSTDTQYF.

This sequence joins TRBV19 and TRBJ2-6; TCRdb's D call, TRBD1, is unchecked because there is no DNA. There are 15 residues in the CDR3. Germline CDR1 is LNHDA and CDR2 is SQIVND (reference sequence). The CDR3 is CASSATGYGANVLTF.

The chain recombines TRBV20-1 with TRBJ2-7; TCRdb designates TRBD2, a call that cannot be tested without DNA. CDR1 is DFQATT, CDR2 SNEGSKA, per germline (reference sequence). This CDR3 spans 16 amino acids. The chain's CDR3 is CSARDWPAGGMNEQYF.

The rearrangement uses TRBV5-1 and TRBJ2-1. Germline V CDR1 and CDR2: SGHRS, YFSETQ. This CDR3 region has 15 residues. CDR3 sequence reads: CASSLKWVGDNEQFF.

This sequence joins TRBV7-9 and TRBJ1-1; no DNA is available, so the TRBD1 call from TCRdb remains unchecked. The V gene's germline CDR1 is SEHNR and CDR2 FQNEAQ (reference sequence). The CDR3 covers 13 residues. The CDR3 sequence: CASSLQGAGEAFF.

The rearrangement uses TRBV6-4 and TRBJ1-5. The V gene's germline CDR1 is MRHNA and CDR2 SNTAGT. The length of the CDR3 is 13 residues. CDR3 amino acids: CASSAEANQPQHF.

The rearrangement joins TRBV3-1 to TRBJ2-1; TCRdb returns TRBD1, unconfirmable since there is no DNA. Germline CDR1 and CDR2: LGHDT and YNNKEL (reference sequence). The CDR3 length is 17 residues. The CDR3 spells CASSQVRGVGSYNEQFF.